One sample yielded the 30 T cell receptor beta chains listed below, sequenced in a study of blood T cell repertoires in COVID-19. Method: immunoSEQ multiplex PCR; TCRdb's copy keeps in-frame clones and lacks some. The table has about 44,000 clones, around nine tenths seen once. Sequencing was performed on peripheral blood. These TCRs come from a man in his fifties or sixties with COVID-19, enrolled during active disease.

This chain joins TRBV27 and TRBJ2-7, with 8 bases identical to TRBD2. With V trimmed by 6 bases and J by 5 bases, 6 bases remained unmatched. CDR1 and CDR2 from the germline V gene are MNHEY and SMNVEV (reference sequence). The CDR3 loop spans 13 amino acids. The chain's CDR3 is CASSQAGVHEQYF. In DNA form, the CDR3 reads TGTGCCAGCAGCCAAGCGGGAGTTCACGAGCAGTACTTC.

J is TRBJ2-5 and V is TRBV4-3; D might be TRBD2 (6 bases). Germline CDR1 and CDR2: LGHNA and YSLEER. The CDR3 has 15 residues. With 0 bases removed from V and 3 bases from J, the gap between germline ends came to 11 bases. The CDR3 here is CASSQEVGREETQYF. The CDR3 DNA reads TGCGCCAGCAGCCAAGAGGTCGGGAGAGAAGAGACCCAGTACTTC.

J is TRBJ1-1 and V is TRBV29-1; D is uncertain. The V end lost 6 bases, the J end lost 1 base, and 12 bases lay between the germline ends. Per germline, CDR1 SQVTM and CDR2 ANQGSEA. The CDR3 contains 13 residues. The CDR3 here is CSVPAEGNTEAFF. CDR3 sequence (DNA): TGCAGCGTCCCCGCCGAGGGGAACACTGAAGCTTTCTTT.

The V call is TRBV6-4, the J call TRBJ2-2; 7 bases agree with TRBD2. The CDR3 contains 13 residues. Germline CDR1 is MRHNA and CDR2 is SNTAGT. The V and J ends lost 0 bases and 8 bases, in that order; junction bases with no gene match: 0. CDR3 in amino acids: CASSDSLAGELFF. The CDR3 DNA reads as TGTGCCAGCAGTGACTCACTAGCGGGGGAGCTGTTTTTT.

The chain links TRBV18 to TRBJ1-1; D is undetermined. The CDR3 has 12 residues. The V gene's germline CDR1 is KGHSH and CDR2 LQKENI. The V and J ends lost 3 bases and 7 bases respectively, with 9 bases between them. CDR3 amino acids: CASSPAGFEAFF. The DNA of the CDR3 is TGTGCCAGCTCACCCGCAGGCTTTGAAGCTTTCTTT.

This chain uses TRBV2 with TRBJ1-4; D call uncertain. CDR1 SNHLY and CDR2 FYNNEI come from the germline V gene. CDR3 length: 14 residues. V was pared by 7 bases and J by 7 bases, with 16 bases between. The CDR3 DNA sequence: TGTGCCAGCAACACCCGGGGTTGGGCTGAAAAACTGTTTTTT. Its protein product is CASNTRGWAEKLFF.

This chain connects TRBV2 to TRBJ2-7; weak D call: TRBD2 (6 bases). Trimming left V 6 bases short and J 1 base short, with 10 bases between. Germline CDR1 reads SNHLY; CDR2 reads FYNNEI. The length of the CDR3 is 13 residues. The CDR3: CASRGGLSYEQYF. In DNA form, the CDR3 reads TGTGCCAGCAGGGGGGGACTTTCCTACGAGCAGTACTTC.

The chain has TRBV19 and TRBJ2-1; 8 nucleotides line up with TRBD1. The germline CDR1 and CDR2 sequences are LNHDA and SQIVND (reference sequence). This CDR3 is 16 amino acids long. V shed 1 base and J 5 bases; nucleotides not matched to a gene: 7. The CDR3 here is CASSIGETGDHNEQFF. The CDR3, as DNA: TGTGCCAGTAGTATAGGAGAGACAGGGGACCACAATGAGCAGTTCTTC.

The V and J genes are TRBV2 and TRBJ1-5; D not resolved. Germline values: CDR1 SNHLY, CDR2 FYNNEI. V dropped 0 bases and J dropped 5 bases, with 8 bases sitting between them. This CDR3 region has 14 residues. Here the CDR3 reads CASSEARYYQPQHF. The CDR3 coding sequence is TGTGCCAGCAGTGAAGCCAGATATTATCAGCCCCAGCATTTT.

J is TRBJ1-6 and V is TRBV6-1; D is unresolved. The CDR3 sequence is 13 residues long. From germline, CDR1 is MNHNS and CDR2 SASEGT. Trimming cost V 2 bases and J 8 bases, with 7 bases left between them. CDR3 DNA sequence: TGTGCCAGCAGTGAAATAGTGTATTCACCCCTCCACTTT. Its translation is CASSEIVYSPLHF.

CDR3 coding DNA: TGCGCCAGCAGCTTGCTAGGAGTCTCTGGAAACACCATATATTTT. As protein: CASSLLGVSGNTIYF. This chain uses TRBV5-1 with TRBJ1-3; no clear D. The CDR3 length is 15 residues. Germline assignment: CDR1 SGHRS and CDR2 YFSETQ. Trimming cost V 1 base and J 0 bases, with 8 bases left between them.

J is TRBJ1-5 and V is TRBV24-1; D ambiguous. This CDR3 has 15 amino acids. V was clipped by 7 bases and J by 0 bases, with 12 bases between them. Looked up from germline, CDR1 is KGHDR and CDR2 is SFDVKD. The CDR3: CATRNPYDSNQPQHF. CDR3 nucleotides: TGTGCCACCAGAAACCCCTATGATAGCAATCAGCCCCAGCATTTT.

The V gene is TRBV2, the J gene TRBJ1-2; D perhaps matches TRBD1 (6 bases). CDR3 length: 14 residues. CDR1 is SNHLY, CDR2 FYNNEI, per germline. V shed 7 bases and J shed 3 bases, with 15 bases lying between them. CDR3 sequence (DNA): TGTGCCAGCAAAGGGTGGCAGGGGCACTATGGCTACACCTTC. Translating it yields CASKGWQGHYGYTF.

The chain couples TRBV2 to TRBJ2-7, with 7 bases aligning to TRBD1. In germline, CDR1 is SNHLY, CDR2 FYNNEI. V dropped 2 bases and J dropped 2; count of bases not matched to a gene: 6. The CDR3 is made up of 15 amino acids. The CDR3 sequence: CASSEQGQGAYEQYF. The DNA of the CDR3 is TGTGCCAGCAGTGAACAGGGGCAGGGGGCCTACGAGCAGTACTTC.

This clone was seen a few times. The chain has TRBV12-5 and TRBJ1-1; 7 bases map to TRBD1. This CDR3 contains 13 residues. Germline CDR1 LGHNT, CDR2 FRNRAP. V gave up 6 bases and J gave up 3 bases; unmatched junction bases: 4. CDR3 protein: CASGATGYTEAFF. The CDR3 nucleotides are TGTGCTAGTGGCGCGACAGGGTACACTGAAGCTTTCTTT.

The V and J genes are TRBV29-1 and TRBJ2-7, with a tentative D call TRBD2 (5 bases). This CDR3 has 14 residues. The V gene lost 0 bases and the J gene lost 3 bases, with 12 bases spanning the gap. Germline CDR1 and CDR2: SQVTM and ANQGSEA. The CDR3 region has the DNA TGCAGCGTTGAAGACAAGCAGGCGGGCTACGAGCAGTACTTC. Translation gives CSVEDKQAGYEQYF.

The V call is TRBV4-1, the J call TRBJ2-7; D possibly corresponds to TRBD1 (5 bases). Germline V lookup: CDR1 MGHRA, CDR2 YSYEKL. The CDR3 has 15 residues. Trimming removed 6 bases from V and 0 bases from J, with 15 bases in between. CDR3 bases: TGCGCCAGCAGACCGACAGCCCTTTACTCCTACGAGCAGTACTTC. It is translated as CASRPTALYSYEQYF.

This sequence joins TRBV2 and TRBJ1-1, with TRBD1 matching over 12 bases. V lost 3 bases to trimming and J lost 11 bases; unmatched junction nucleotides: 13. Germline V lookup: CDR1 SNHLY, CDR2 FYNNEI. CDR3 length equals 16 residues. The CDR3 DNA reads TGTGCCAGCAGTGACCGGGAGGGAGGGACAGGGGGCCGGGCTTTCTTT. Its translation: CASSDREGGTGGRAFF. Full variable domain (remainder filled in from reference TRBV2 and TRBJ1-1): EPEVTQTPSHQVTQMGQEVILRCVPISNHLYFYWYRQILGQKVEFLVSFYNNEISEKSEIFDDQFSVERPDGSNFTLKIRSTKLEDSAMYFCASSDREGGTGGRAFFGQGTRLTVV.

The chain is built from TRBV7-9 and TRBJ1-2; D remains ambiguous. V was clipped by 5 bases and J by 0 bases, with 16 bases between them. The CDR3 consists of 16 residues. CDR1 and CDR2 from the germline V gene are SEHNR and FQNEAQ (reference sequence). CDR3 protein: CASSPLAAGANYGYTF. The CDR3, as DNA: TGTGCCAGCAGCCCCCTGGCAGCCGGAGCTAACTATGGCTACACCTTC.

The chain joins TRBV27 to TRBJ2-3; 8 nucleotides line up with TRBD1. The ends lost 5 bases at V and 0 bases at J; junction bases unmatched: 7. The CDR3 extends over 16 amino acids. Germline CDR1 reads MNHEY; CDR2 reads SMNVEV (reference sequence). Here the CDR3 reads CASSLGQGPSTDTQYF. The CDR3 DNA reads as TGTGCCAGCAGTCTCGGACAGGGACCTAGCACAGATACGCAGTATTTT.

This chain connects TRBV3-1 (or the pseudogene TRBV3-2) to TRBJ2-5, with TRBD1 as a possible D gene (5 bases). Germline-derived CDR1 and CDR2 are LGHDT and YNNKEL (reference sequence). The CDR3 covers 15 residues. Trimming pared 3 bases from V and 3 bases from J, leaving 14 bases between. Written as DNA, the CDR3 is TGTGCCAGCAGCCATGGGGCCCCACCCGAAGAGACCCAGTACTTC. It specifies CASSHGAPPEETQYF.

V usage is TRBV4-2 and J usage is TRBJ1-4, with D perhaps TRBD1 (5 bases). There are 14 residues in the CDR3. Trimming cost V 0 bases and J 6 bases, with 8 bases left between them. Germline V gives CDR1 LGHNA, CDR2 YNFKEQ. CDR3 residues: CASSQEGADEKLFF. The CDR3 DNA sequence: TGTGCCAGCAGCCAAGAAGGGGCAGATGAAAAACTGTTTTTT.

The rearrangement links TRBV4-2 to TRBJ2-7; TRBD1 aligns across 7 bases. Unmatched junction bases numbered 11, after V lost 1 base and J lost 2 bases. CDR1 and CDR2 (germline): LGHNA, YNFKEQ. The CDR3 covers 17 residues. The CDR3 sequence: CASSQVRGGQITYEQYF. CDR3 DNA sequence: TGTGCCAGCAGCCAAGTCCGAGGGGGACAGATAACCTACGAGCAGTACTTC.

This chain uses TRBV14 with TRBJ2-7, with 9 bases fitting TRBD1. The CDR3 extends over 14 amino acids. The junction had 6 bases not matched to a gene; V was cut back by 4 bases and J by 5 bases. Germline CDR1 SGHDN, CDR2 FVKESK. This CDR3 reads CASSPGQGFDEQYF. DNA for the CDR3: TGTGCCAGCAGCCCGGGACAGGGTTTCGACGAGCAGTACTTC.

This clone was recorded a few times. The V gene is TRBV10-3, the J gene TRBJ2-2; D not resolved. Germline CDR1 and CDR2: ENHRY and SYGVKD. Between the trimmed V and J ends, which lost 2 bases and 1 base, there was a span of 11 bases. The CDR3 is 16 residues long. The CDR3 sequence: CAISERAEKNTGELFF. CDR3 DNA sequence: TGTGCCATCAGTGAGAGAGCTGAAAAGAACACCGGGGAGCTGTTTTTT.

The chain uses TRBV4-1 and TRBJ1-5; the D gene is possibly TRBD1 (5 bases). The CDR3 contains 14 residues. Between the trimmed V and J ends, which lost 4 bases and 0 bases, there was a span of 7 bases. Per the germline V gene, CDR1 is MGHRA and CDR2 is YSYEKL. The CDR3, as DNA: TGCGCCAGCAGCCGCAGGGATAGCAATCAGCCCCAGCATTTT. This codes for CASSRRDSNQPQHF.

This chain uses TRBV19 with TRBJ2-7; D gene unclear. The V and J ends lost 2 bases and 4 bases respectively, with 18 bases between them. The CDR3 spans 16 residues. Looked up from germline, CDR1 is LNHDA and CDR2 is SQIVND (reference sequence). The CDR3 DNA is TGTGCCAGTAGTATAAGTCTCGGAGTTTACCGGTACGAGCAGTACTTC. Translated: CASSISLGVYRYEQYF.

The V and J genes are TRBV10-3 and TRBJ2-7; no firm D call. Germline V gene sequence: CDR1 ENHRY, CDR2 SYGVKD. V gave up 0 bases and J gave up 6 bases, with 6 bases separating them. This CDR3 is built from 12 residues. The CDR3 spells CAISESRGEQYF. The CDR3 region has the DNA TGTGCCATCAGTGAGTCTAGAGGCGAGCAGTACTTC.

This chain links TRBV29-1 with TRBJ1-1, with TRBD1 identical over 10 bases. V gave up 6 bases and J gave up 11 bases; unmatched junction bases: 18. The germline CDR1 and CDR2 sequences are SQVTM and ANQGSEA. The CDR3 consists of 15 residues. CDR3 coding DNA: TGCAGCGTCGATCACAGCCGGGACAGGGGATGGGAGGCTTTCTTT. Amino acids: CSVDHSRDRGWEAFF.

This chain joins TRBV7-9 and TRBJ1-1, with D possibly TRBD1 on 5 matching bases. Germline V gene sequence: CDR1 SEHNR, CDR2 FQNEAQ (reference sequence). Trimming shortened V by 9 bases and J by 1 base, and 9 bases separated the two germline ends. The CDR3 spans 12 residues. CDR3 sequence: CARGAPNTEAFF. CDR3 bases: TGTGCCAGAGGGGCACCGAACACTGAAGCTTTCTTT.